This passage covers 9 T cell receptor beta chains from one sample sequenced in a study of ipilimumab plus nivolumab after autologous stem cell transplantation. Clones were read by immunoSEQ multiplex PCR, and TCRdb kept only the in-frame ones, dropping some. The sample shows 77,000 or so clones, over 80% of them seen only once. This sample comprised PBMCs, obtained in a trial of ipilimumab plus nivolumab as post-transplant consolidation. These TCRs come from a male donor with diffuse large B-cell lymphoma.

For this clone: The germline gene is not matched at one end of the junction; a read error may be the cause. The V gene is TRBV6-1, the J gene TRBJ1-3; D is unresolved. Per the germline V gene, CDR1 is MNHNS and CDR2 is SASEGT. This CDR3 is 13 amino acids long. The CDR3 is CASKLGIGDTIYF. DNA of the CDR3: TGTGCCAGCAAGTTAGGGATTGGAGACACCATATATTTT.

The genes are TRBV5-1 and TRBJ1-5, with D possibly matching TRBD1 (6 bases). The CDR3 runs 16 residues. Germline assignment: CDR1 SGHRS and CDR2 YFSETQ. The V and J ends lost 0 bases and 2 bases respectively, with 12 bases between them. CDR3 region: CASSLGRGNGNQPQHF. The CDR3 DNA is TGCGCCAGCAGCTTGGGGAGGGGGAACGGCAATCAGCCCCAGCATTTT.

The V and J genes are TRBV30 and TRBJ2-5; D is perhaps TRBD2 (5 bases). Germline V gene sequence: CDR1 GTSNPN, CDR2 SVGIG (reference sequence). There are 12 residues in the CDR3. V was clipped by 6 bases and J by 4 bases, with 12 bases between them. The CDR3 loop reads CACRTEGETQYF. The CDR3 DNA sequence: TGTGCCTGCAGAACTGAGGGAGAGACCCAGTACTTC.

J is TRBJ1-2 and V is TRBV2, with no clear D. The CDR3 covers 15 residues. The germline CDR1 and CDR2 sequences are SNHLY and FYNNEI. The ends were cut back, 4 bases at V and 0 bases at J, with 12 bases in the middle. The CDR3 DNA reads as TGTGCCAGCAGTGGACTCGGGTTTACTAACTATGGCTACACCTTC. It is translated as CASSGLGFTNYGYTF. Together with reference TRBV2 and TRBJ1-2, the CDR3 gives the full variable domain: EPEVTQTPSHQVTQMGQEVILRCVPISNHLYFYWYRQILGQKVEFLVSFYNNEISEKSEIFDDQFSVERPDGSNFTLKIRSTKLEDSAMYFCASSGLGFTNYGYTFGSGTRLTVV.

This clone was detected only once. This chain uses TRBV19 with TRBJ2-2; D is perhaps TRBD1 (6 bases). Trimming pared 8 bases from V and 2 bases from J, leaving 12 bases between. CDR3 length equals 14 residues. Germline loops: CDR1 LNHDA, CDR2 SQIVND (reference sequence). CDR3 nucleotide sequence: TGTGCCAGTTCGGACAGAGGAAACACCGGGGAGCTGTTTTTT. The encoded protein is CASSDRGNTGELFF. Full variable domain (missing parts from reference TRBV19 and TRBJ2-2): DGGITQSPKYLFRKEGQNVTLSCEQNLNHDAMYWYRQDPGQGLRLIYYSQIVNDFQKGDIAEGYSVSREKKESFPLTVTSAQKNPTAFYLCASSDRGNTGELFFGEGSRLTVL.

The table lists this clone with many counts. The V and J genes are TRBV5-5 and TRBJ1-2; weak D call: TRBD1 (6 bases). Deletions cut 3 bases from V and 0 bases from J, with 15 bases between. The CDR3 has 16 amino acids. Per germline, CDR1 SGHKS and CDR2 YYEKEE (reference sequence). The CDR3: CASSWRDTLTNYGYTF. The CDR3, as DNA: TGTGCCAGCAGCTGGAGGGACACACTAACTAACTATGGCTACACCTTC.

This rearrangement joins TRBV6-1 to TRBJ2-7, with TRBD2 matching over 13 bases. Unmatched junction bases numbered 6, after V lost 8 bases and J lost 2 bases. The CDR3 has 15 amino acids. Germline loops: CDR1 MNHNS, CDR2 SASEGT. CDR3 DNA: TGTGCCAGCCAGCTCACTAGCGGGGGGGCCTACGAGCAGTACTTC. It translates to CASQLTSGGAYEQYF.

This clone was recorded once. The genes are TRBV7-2 and TRBJ2-5; TRBD1 agrees at 9 bases. Germline values: CDR1 SGHTA, CDR2 FQGNSA. With V trimmed by 3 bases and J by 5 bases, 7 bases remained unmatched. The length of the CDR3 is 15 residues. CDR3 coding DNA: TGTGCCAGCAGCTTGGGGACAGGGTCGTGGGAGACCCAGTACTTC. Encoded protein: CASSLGTGSWETQYF. Combining the CDR3 with reference TRBV7-2 and TRBJ2-5 gives the whole variable domain GAGVSQSPSNKVTEKGKDVELRCDPISGHTALYWYRQSLGQGLEFLIYFQGNSAPDKSGLPSDRFSAERTGGSVSTLTIQRTQQEDSAVYLCASSLGTGSWETQYFGPGTRLLVL.

This clone was counted a single time. V is TRBV2 and J is TRBJ2-1; the match to TRBD2 covers 9 bases. Trimming cost V 3 bases and J 7 bases; bases outside gene matches: 4. Germline assignment: CDR1 SNHLY and CDR2 FYNNEI. The CDR3 sequence is 14 residues long. The CDR3 nucleotides are TGTGCCAGCAGTGACAGGCTAGCGGGGAATGAGCAGTTCTTC. The encoded protein is CASSDRLAGNEQFF. Full variable domain (outside the CDR3, taken from reference TRBV2 and TRBJ2-1): EPEVTQTPSHQVTQMGQEVILRCVPISNHLYFYWYRQILGQKVEFLVSFYNNEISEKSEIFDDQFSVERPDGSNFTLKIRSTKLEDSAMYFCASSDRLAGNEQFFGPGTRLTVL.